A selection of T cell receptor beta chains follows, all from one sample in a study of CD8 T cells in ankylosing spondylitis. TCRdb fed the 5' RACE reads into MiXCR, producing one record per CDR3 protein. Among roughly 160,000 distinct CDR3 sequences, around 9.6% were seen once, and the ten largest hold approximately 16%. The sample was blood, either unsorted or a sorted T cell fraction (not recorded which). The receptor set was obtained from a female donor with ankylosing spondylitis or in good health (not recorded which). Each CDR3 is given with its conserved first and last residue. Each record gives: J gene, V gene, CDR3 length, D gene, CDR3 protein. The D gene is left open where the match is weak.

>TRBJ2-4|TRBV27|14|-
CASKGGIAKNIQYF
>TRBJ1-2|TRBV12-3/TRBV12-4|15|-
CASSPRGRFNYGYTF
>TRBJ1-5|TRBV6-1|14|-
CASRSQQINQPQHF
>TRBJ2-7|TRBV20-1|15|-
CSARGGSVFTYEQYF
>TRBJ2-7|TRBV7-7|13|-
CASSLFSGHEQYF
>TRBJ2-1|TRBV24-1|15|TRBD2
CATSSGTSGTHEQFF
>TRBJ2-3|TRBV7-9|15|-
CASSLPREGTDTQYF
>TRBJ2-1|TRBV6-2/TRBV6-3|17|-
CASSPGLSYKIVDEQFF
>TRBJ2-7|TRBV11-2|14|TRBD2
CASSYARGAYEQYF
>TRBJ2-5|TRBV6-5|12|-
CASGGPGETQYF
>TRBJ2-2|TRBV27|14|TRBD2
CASSPGEGTGELFF
>TRBJ2-6|TRBV15|15|-
CATSSRVTGANVLTF
>TRBJ2-1|TRBV18|17|TRBD2
CASSPPRGGSGNNEQFF
>TRBJ1-1|TRBV27|15|-
CASSLSGGFGTEAFF
>TRBJ2-5|TRBV7-9|16|TRBD1
CASSLWQGAEGETQYF
>TRBJ1-1|TRBV4-2|14|-
CASSHPGGGEKAFF
>TRBJ2-1|TRBV27|11|-
CASSADREQFF
>TRBJ1-1|TRBV9|13|-
CASSVAGDTEAFF
>TRBJ2-7|TRBV6-5|13|-
CASSYSRVYEQYF
>TRBJ1-2|TRBV10-1|14|TRBD1
CATLQSGTGYGYTF
>TRBJ2-7|TRBV27|15|TRBD2
CASSLRGSGSYEQYF
>TRBJ2-7|TRBV6-5|17|TRBD1
CASSYRNPGTVKDEQYF
>TRBJ2-7|TRBV20-1|14|-
CSVPQGTEDYEQYF
>TRBJ2-1|TRBV9|15|TRBD2
CASSPSAAGGNEQFF
>TRBJ2-3|TRBV11-1|18|TRBD2
CASSPPTSGGTSTDTQYF
>TRBJ1-1|TRBV4-3|13|TRBD1
CASSQPGTVEAFF
>TRBJ2-3|TRBV15|14|-
CATSSRGYTDTQYF
>TRBJ2-1|TRBV29-1|15|TRBD1
CSVSDRDGFSDEQFF
>TRBJ2-1|TRBV30|15|TRBD2
CAWSLLAGAYNEQFF
>TRBJ2-1|TRBV24-1|13|-
CATSAGTSNEQFF
>TRBJ2-3|TRBV16|14|-
CASSQIGSADTQYF
>TRBJ2-7|TRBV4-3|15|-
CASSQDLEGGYEQYF
>TRBJ2-7|TRBV9|14|TRBD2
CASSASGSHYEQYF
>TRBJ2-1|TRBV6-2/TRBV6-3|16|TRBD2
CASSYSIGGAYNEQFF
>TRBJ2-7|TRBV6-1|14|-
CASSHPGEAYEQYF
>TRBJ2-7|TRBV7-6|15|TRBD2
CASSQRAGGPHEQYF
>TRBJ2-5|TRBV5-1|14|-
CASSEESIPGTQYF
>TRBJ2-5|TRBV10-3|15|TRBD1
CAISATGGEQETQYF
>TRBJ2-1|TRBV5-1|15|-
CASSRGRGGHNEQFF
>TRBJ2-1|TRBV6-1|15|TRBD2
CASSLAGGSLDEQFF
>TRBJ2-7|TRBV7-8|18|TRBD2
CASSPGLAAFQSSYEQYF
>TRBJ1-1|TRBV5-5|14|-
CASSMTGSDTEAFF
>TRBJ1-5|TRBV24-1|13|-
CATSEPGGQPQHF
>TRBJ2-2|TRBV7-9|13|-
CASSFGTTGELFF
>TRBJ1-2|TRBV7-9|17|TRBD1
CASSSTTGPHYNYGYTF
>TRBJ2-1|TRBV4-2|16|-
CASSQIAASSYNEQFF
>TRBJ2-7|TRBV28|11|-
CASRLDYEQYF
>TRBJ2-1|TRBV6-1|17|TRBD2
CASISEDGTSGFTEQFF